This T cell receptor (beta chain) was profiled in a study of T cell repertoires in cytomegalovirus infection. Background on the study: The authors used CMV epitopes that were HLA-C-restricted (recently identified) and HLA-B-restricted (well studied). Study-wide results and limits: CMV-specific TCR beta clonotypes restricted by HLA-C were the ones dominating the ex vivo response.

TCRdb reanalysed the reads using MiXCR and keeps one entry per CDR3 protein. The profile covers roughly 500,000 distinct CDR3 sequences, with 30% to 40% appearing a single time and roughly 15% taken by the ten largest. Germline loops: CDR1 SEHNR, CDR2 FQNEAQ (reference sequence). The CDR3 runs 15 residues. V lost 6 bases and J lost 1; bases outside the gene matches: 4. The sample holds many counts of this clonotype. Its antigen is undetermined. Sequences were derived from cultured PBMCs, sampled from culture after CMV antigen stimulation. The rearrangement links TRBV7-9 to TRBJ2-3, with 10 bases identical to TRBD2. This clonotype originated in a human donor in good health (CMV status not recorded). Some clones in this sample may be carry-over from other donors' samples. CDR3 in amino acids: CASRYGTSGTDTQYF. The DNA for the CDR3 is TGTGCCAGCAGGTACGGGACTAGCGGCACAGATACGCAGTATTTT. The full variable domain, in which reference TRBV7-9 and TRBJ2-3 provide the parts outside the CDR3, is DTGVSQNPRHKITKRGQNVTFRCDPISEHNRLYWYRQTLGQGPEFLTYFQNEAQLEKSRLLSDRFSAERPKGSFSTLEIQRTEQGDSAMYLCASRYGTSGTDTQYFGPGTRLTVL.